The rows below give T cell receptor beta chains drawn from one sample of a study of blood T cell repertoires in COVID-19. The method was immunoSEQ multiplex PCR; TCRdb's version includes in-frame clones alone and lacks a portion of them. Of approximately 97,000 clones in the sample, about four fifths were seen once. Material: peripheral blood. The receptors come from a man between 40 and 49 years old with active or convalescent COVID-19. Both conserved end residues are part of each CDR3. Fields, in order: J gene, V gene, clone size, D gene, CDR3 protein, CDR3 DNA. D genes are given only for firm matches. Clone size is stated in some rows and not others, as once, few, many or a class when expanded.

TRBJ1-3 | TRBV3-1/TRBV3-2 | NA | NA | CASSPGQTGNTIYF | TGTGCCAGCAGCCCTGGACAGACTGGAAACACCATATATTTT
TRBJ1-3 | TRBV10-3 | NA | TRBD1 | CATSDRAGNTIYF | TGTGCCACCTCGGACAGGGCTGGAAACACCATATATTTT
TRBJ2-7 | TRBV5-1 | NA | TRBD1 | CASSQQGQGPYEQYF | TGCGCCAGCAGCCAGCAGGGACAGGGACCCTACGAGCAGTACTTC
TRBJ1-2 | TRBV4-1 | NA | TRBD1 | CASSQDPPGRGLDGYTF | TGCGCCAGCAGCCAAGACCCTCCAGGCAGGGGGCTAGATGGCTACACCTTC
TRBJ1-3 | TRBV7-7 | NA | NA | CASSALLGDTIYF | TGTGCTAGCAGCGCGCTGTTAGGGGACACCATATATTTT
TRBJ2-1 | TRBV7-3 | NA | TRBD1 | CASSLSGTGGINEQFF | TGTGCCAGCAGCTTAAGCGGGACAGGGGGCATCAATGAGCAGTTCTTC
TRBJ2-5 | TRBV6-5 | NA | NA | CASSYSSVNQETQYF | TGTGCCAGCAGTTACTCGAGTGTCAACCAAGAGACCCAGTACTTC
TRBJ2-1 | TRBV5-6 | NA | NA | CASSLDSSPIEQFF | TGTGCCAGCAGCTTAGACTCATCCCCCATTGAGCAGTTCTTC
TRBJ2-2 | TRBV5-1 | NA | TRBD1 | CASESGGIGELFF | TGCGCCAGCGAGTCAGGGGGTATCGGGGAGCTGTTTTTT
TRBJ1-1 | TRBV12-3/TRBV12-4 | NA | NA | CASRRAGETEAFF | TGTGCCAGCAGGCGAGCGGGGGAAACTGAAGCTTTCTTT
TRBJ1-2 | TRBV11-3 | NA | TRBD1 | CASSTRDRAKFNYGYTF | TGTGCCAGCAGCACCCGGGACAGGGCGAAATTTAACTATGGCTACACCTTC
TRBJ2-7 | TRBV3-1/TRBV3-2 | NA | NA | CASSHTDGYEQYF | TGTGCCAGCAGCCACACTGACGGGTACGAGCAGTACTTC
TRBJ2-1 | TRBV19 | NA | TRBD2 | CASRLAGAYNEQFF | TGTGCCAGTCGCCTAGCGGGGGCCTACAATGAGCAGTTCTTC
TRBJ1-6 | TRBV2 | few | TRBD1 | CASSAGTDNSPLHF | TGTGCCAGCAGTGCCGGGACAGATAATTCACCCCTCCACTTT
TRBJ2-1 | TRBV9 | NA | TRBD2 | CASSVLSGGAGNEQFF | TGTGCCAGCAGCGTATTAAGCGGGGGGGCAGGCAATGAGCAGTTCTTC
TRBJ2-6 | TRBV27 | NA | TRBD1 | CASSFGQATISGANVLTF | TGTGCCAGCAGTTTCGGACAGGCAACAATCTCTGGGGCCAACGTCCTGACTTTC
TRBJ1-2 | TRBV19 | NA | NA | CASTPEAPSNYGYTF | TGTGCCAGTACCCCGGAGGCCCCTTCTAACTATGGCTACACCTTC
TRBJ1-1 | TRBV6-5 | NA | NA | CASTNRGAGTEAFF | TGTGCCAGCACCAATCGGGGGGCGGGAACTGAAGCTTTCTTT
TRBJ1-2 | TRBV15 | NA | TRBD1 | CATSVDRGYGYTF | TGTGCCACCAGCGTAGACAGGGGATATGGCTACACCTTC
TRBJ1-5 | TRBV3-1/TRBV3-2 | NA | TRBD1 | CASSPGTGSQPQHF | TGTGCCAGCAGCCCGGGGACAGGGAGTCAGCCCCAGCATTTT
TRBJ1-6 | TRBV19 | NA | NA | CASSDWSSYNSPLHF | TGTGCCAGTAGTGACTGGAGCTCCTATAATTCACCCCTCCACTTT
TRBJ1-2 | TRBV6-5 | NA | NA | CASRTLQSGSGYTF | TGTGCCAGCAGGACCCTACAATCGGGGTCCGGCTACACCTTC
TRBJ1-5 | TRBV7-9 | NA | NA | CASSPTAAGQPQHF | TGTGCCAGCAGCCCGACGGCGGCGGGTCAGCCCCAGCATTTT
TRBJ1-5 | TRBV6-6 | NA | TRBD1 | CASSQSTGASNQPQHF | TGTGCCAGCAGCCAATCCACAGGGGCTAGCAATCAGCCCCAGCATTTT
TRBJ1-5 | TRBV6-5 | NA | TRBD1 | CASSSDRVNQPQHF | TGTGCCAGCAGTTCGGACAGGGTCAATCAGCCCCAGCATTTT
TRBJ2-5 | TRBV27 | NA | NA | CASRRGPLQETQYF | TGTGCCAGCAGAAGAGGTCCCCTCCAAGAGACCCAGTACTTC
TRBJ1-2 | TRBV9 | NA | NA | CASSGYTGSINYGYTF | TGTGCCAGCAGCGGATACACAGGGTCTATTAACTATGGCTACACCTTC
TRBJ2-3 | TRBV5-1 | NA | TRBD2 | CASSTRTSADTQYF | TGCGCCAGCAGCACGCGGACTAGCGCAGATACGCAGTATTTT
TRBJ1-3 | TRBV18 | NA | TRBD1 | CASSLTGALHSGNTIYF | TGTGCCAGCTCACTGACAGGGGCCCTACACTCTGGAAACACCATATATTTT
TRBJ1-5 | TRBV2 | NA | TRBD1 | CASSGQGGQPQHF | TGTGCCAGCAGCGGACAGGGTGGTCAGCCCCAGCATTTT
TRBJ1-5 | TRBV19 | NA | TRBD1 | CASSLTGAGQPQHF | TGTGCCAGTAGCCTTACAGGGGCGGGTCAGCCCCAGCATTTT
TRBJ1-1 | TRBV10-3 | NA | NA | CAIKEDTEAFF | TGTGCCATCAAGGAGGACACTGAAGCTTTCTTT
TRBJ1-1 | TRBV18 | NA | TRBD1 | CASSPPGQRAFF | TGTGCCAGCTCACCACCGGGACAGCGAGCTTTCTTT
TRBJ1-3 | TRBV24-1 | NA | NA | CAARQEFSGNTIYF | TGTGCCGCGCGACAGGAGTTCTCTGGAAACACCATATATTTT
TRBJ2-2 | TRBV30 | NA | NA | CAWSAGNTGELFF | TGTGCCTGGAGTGCAGGGAACACCGGGGAGCTGTTTTTT
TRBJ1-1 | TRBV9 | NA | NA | CASSVVAEEAFF | TGTGCCAGCAGCGTAGTTGCGGAAGAAGCTTTCTTT
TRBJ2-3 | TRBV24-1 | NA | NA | CATSAPDSTDTQYF | TGTGCCACCAGTGCTCCAGATAGCACAGATACGCAGTATTTT
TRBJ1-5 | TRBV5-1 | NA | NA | CASSKEGTNQPQHF | TGCGCCAGCTCCAAGGAGGGGACGAATCAGCCCCAGCATTTT
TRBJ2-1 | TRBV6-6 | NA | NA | CASRSQGYHDEQFF | TGTGCCAGCAGATCACAGGGTTATCATGATGAGCAGTTCTTC
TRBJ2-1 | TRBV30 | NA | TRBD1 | CAWSSTGTGAPRWFF | TGTGCCTGGAGTAGCACCGGGACAGGGGCCCCCCGTTGGTTCTTC
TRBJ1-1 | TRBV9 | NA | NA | CASSSKKSGMDPSMNTEAFF | TGTGCCAGCAGCAGTAAAAAATCAGGGATGGATCCTTCCATGAACACTGAAGCTTTCTTT
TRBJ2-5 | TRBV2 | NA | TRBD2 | CASSDPGTSGVETQYF | TGTGCCAGCAGCGACCCCGGGACTAGCGGGGTAGAGACCCAGTACTTC
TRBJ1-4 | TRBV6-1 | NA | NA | CASGGVEKLFF | TGTGCCAGCGGGGGGGTTGAAAAACTGTTTTTT
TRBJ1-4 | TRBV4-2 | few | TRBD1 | CASSQEIEGQGILGVKKLFF | TGTGCCAGCAGCCAAGAGATAGAGGGACAGGGCATTTTGGGGGTGAAAAAACTGTTTTTT
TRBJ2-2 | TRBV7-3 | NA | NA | CASSLFSGQGNTGELFF | TGTGCCAGCAGCTTATTTTCTGGGCAGGGGAACACCGGGGAGCTGTTTTTT
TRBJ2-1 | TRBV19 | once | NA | CASSPFRLGANEQFF | TGTGCCAGTAGCCCCTTTCGACTAGGGGCCAATGAGCAGTTCTTC
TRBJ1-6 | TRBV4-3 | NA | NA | CASSQLGEGNSPLHF | TGCGCCAGCAGCCAGCTCGGGGAGGGCAATTCACCCCTCCACTTT
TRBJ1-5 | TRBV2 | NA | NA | CASSEALRKSQPQHF | TGTGCCAGCAGTGAAGCGCTTCGAAAGAGTCAGCCCCAGCATTTT
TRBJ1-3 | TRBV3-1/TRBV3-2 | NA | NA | CASSPGGDLSSGNTIYF | TGTGCCAGCAGCCCCGGGGGAGATTTAAGCTCTGGAAACACCATATATTTT